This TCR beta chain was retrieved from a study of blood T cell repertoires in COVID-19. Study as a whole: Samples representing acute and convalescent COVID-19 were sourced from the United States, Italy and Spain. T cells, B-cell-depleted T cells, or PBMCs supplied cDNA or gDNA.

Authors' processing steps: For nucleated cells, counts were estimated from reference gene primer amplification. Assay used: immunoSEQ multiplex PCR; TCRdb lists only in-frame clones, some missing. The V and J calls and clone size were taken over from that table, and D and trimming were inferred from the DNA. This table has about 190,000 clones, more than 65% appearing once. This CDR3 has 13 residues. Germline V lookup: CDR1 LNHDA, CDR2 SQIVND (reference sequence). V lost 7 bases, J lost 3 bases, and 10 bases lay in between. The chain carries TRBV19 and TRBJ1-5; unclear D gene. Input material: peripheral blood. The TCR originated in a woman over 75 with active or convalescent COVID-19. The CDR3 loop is CASNRGDNQPQHF. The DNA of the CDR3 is TGTGCCAGTAACCGAGGAGACAATCAGCCCCAGCATTTT.